This T cell receptor (beta chain) was profiled in a study of vaccination effects on CD4 cells after COVID-19 (dated by TCRdb to between 2021 and 2023). About the study as a whole: Across the study, the median time from the second dose to post-vaccine sampling was 72 days (range 14 to 241). SARS-CoV-2 spike-specific CD4+ TCR repertoires from before and after mRNA vaccination were compared in COVID-19 convalescent patients and in infection-naive vaccine recipients. Altogether, around ten COVID-19 convalescent patients and several SARS-CoV-2-naive healthy vaccine recipients made up the full study. The Oncomine TCR Beta short-read assay on an Illumina iSeq 100 was used to sequence cultures from other donors in the study. Here is what the overall study found, with its caveats: Only a small number of convalescent patients were included, and no early post-infection timepoints were available, which limited the study. Marked clonal contraction was observed in both infection-induced and vaccine-induced clones at late post-vaccination timepoints, consistent with waning T cell responses. In healthy vaccine recipients, vaccine-induced clones were almost all SARS-CoV-2 mono-reactive, with only 1 of 255 cross-reactive with common cold coronaviruses.

CDR1 and CDR2 were assigned from the germline V gene as SGHDT and YYEEEE. The CDR3 starts with the cysteine, ends with the phenylalanine, and has 14 residues. Only CDR3 DNA is held: 42 bases, read in frame from base 1. The V end loses 0 bases and the J end loses 8 bases, and a stretch of 14 bases separates them. In regard to this clone: Its antigen is unknown. Nothing much larger sits one base from this clone, and base qualities are not available.

Library preparation was by the immunoSEQ multiplex PCR assay. DNA from the CD4+ T cells that had been cultured and isolated underwent TCR beta CDR3 sequencing. The paper's processing steps were these. Non-productive TCR sequences were discarded, and reads were trimmed to the CDR3 region, with only CDR3s of 7 or more amino acids retained. Antigen-specific clonotypes were identified using the MANAFEST web app by comparison of expansion in peptide wells against reference cultures. To count as positive, a clone had to show expansion at FDR<0.05 compared with the reference and with all other wells, an odds ratio above 5, and a frequency above 0.1% in two replicate wells. Cross-reactive clonotypes were defined as significantly expanded in SARS-CoV-2 spike wells and in at least one common cold coronavirus spike condition. CDR3 similarity was assessed by Levenshtein distance using the stringdist R package, and unrooted trees were constructed with ape in R 3.6.1. TCRdb provides this immuneACCESS table in a form limited to in-frame rearrangements. Some clones are lacking; in checked studies, under half of them reflect an unresolved V gene, and why the rest are absent is not known. V and J calls and clone size are as listed in that table; D and trimming were resolved from the DNA. Recorded for this sample are around 59,000 clones; about 78% of them occurred a single time. Together, the top ten hold 2% of the sample.

To identify antigen-specific CD4+ T cell clonotypes by their expansion, the ViraFEST assay first stimulated PBMC with viral peptide pools and then applied TCR sequencing. After around 11 days of culture, CD4+ T cells were isolated with the EasySep CD4+ T cell isolation kit. Two doses of either the BNT162b2 or the mRNA-1273 mRNA SARS-CoV-2 vaccine were administered to participants. None of the healthy vaccine recipients had a prior SARS-CoV-2 infection, which was confirmed by nucleocapsid antibody tests that came back negative both before and after vaccination. Fewer than 2.5 million PBMC per well were cultured in IMDM with around 5% human AB serum, around 9.1 IU/ml IL-2 and gentamicin, plus 10 ug/ml peptides. Half of the culture medium was replaced with fresh IL-2-containing medium on days 3 and 7. Unless otherwise noted, each peptide stimulation condition was cultured in triplicate wells. Using Ficoll-Paque Plus gradient centrifugation, PBMC were separated from whole blood and then either used fresh or cryopreserved at -140C. Overlapping peptide pools spanned the spike proteins of SARS-CoV-2 and the common cold coronaviruses HCoV-NL63, HCoV-OC43 and HCoV-229E. The QIAamp micro DNA kit was used to extract genomic DNA from the cultured CD4+ T cells.

The sequences come from CD4+ T cells from PBMCs cultured with HCoV-OC43 spike peptides, collected after COVID-19 vaccination. Explained via the paper, the cell subset or site label denotes: HCoV-OC43 spike overlapping peptide pool stimulation. The chain was built from TRBV5-6 and TRBJ1-2; no confident D gene assignment can be made. This receptor was identified in a human donor who received a COVID-19 vaccine. The DNA is TGTGCCAGCAGCTTGGTCCTCCAGTCGGGAGGCTACACCTTC. This translates into CASSLVLQSGGYTF.